This paragraph covers one TCR beta chain sequence. This receptor's antigen is unknown. Base qualities are not provided; no much larger clone lies one nucleotide away. Receptors were amplified or captured by the immunoSEQ multiplex PCR assay. For the multiplex PCR, a mixture combining 60 forward primers for TCR Vbeta segments and 13 reverse primers for TCR Jbeta segments was used. A multiplex PCR assay on genomic DNA amplified the CDR3 region of rearranged TCR beta genes. The amplified TCR beta libraries were sequenced on the Illumina HiSeq System as 87-base-pair reads. For the original study's pipeline: A later analysis tallied 80 million to 95 million unique TCR beta chains across the 666 repertoires, and approximately 11 million of those chains were shared by two or more donors. A nearest-neighbor algorithm error-corrected the raw reads and collapsed the reads into unique sequences, merging closely related sequences to remove PCR and sequencing errors. CDR3 sequences were aligned to IMGT reference sequences to assign V, D and J gene segments. Each retained sequence needed at least a six-nucleotide match to both a V gene segment and a J gene segment. Rearrangements were called productive when the CDR3 lacked stop codons and stayed in frame with V and J; all others were non-productive. CDR3 was defined by IMGT convention, running from the second conserved V-encoded cysteine to the conserved J-encoded phenylalanine. Sequences without an unambiguous match to a single V gene segment were excluded from the earlier analysis of about 630 of the donors. In an earlier analysis of some 590 of the donors, V segments were called functional above 56.7% productive rearrangements and were called segregating when the between-donor standard deviation exceeded 5%. A statistical classification framework was developed to diagnose cytomegalovirus status using the catalog of TCR beta chain sequences. In a later analysis, V and J genes were assigned by comparing TCR nucleotide sequences against IMGT/GENE-DB human TR gene sequences. In a later analysis, CDR3 sequences and most-parsimonious VDJ recombination scenarios were assigned using the TCRdist pipeline. In a later analysis, each TCR beta chain was defined by its CDR3 amino acid sequence together with its V-gene family, and reads without a unique V-gene family were excluded. In a later analysis, around 600 highly shared, low-generation-probability nucleotide sequences were removed to address suspected cross-contamination and a sequencing artifact. A later analysis calculated a clonal expansion index for each public chain from normalized within-repertoire ranks of inferred template counts. In a later analysis, generation probabilities were computed using a VDJ recombination model fitted to out-of-frame rearrangements, and the results were checked against IGoR. Hypergeometric tests were used in a later analysis to score TCR-TCR, TCR-HLA and TCR-CMV co-occurrence, with a repertoire-size bias correction applied to the TCR pairs. A later analysis estimated false discovery rates by permuting HLA or CMV assignments 20 times. In a later analysis, co-occurring TCRs were grouped using DBSCAN, with TCRdist sequence similarity added in when clustering inside HLA-allele-positive subsets. Repertoires with fewer than 30,000 or more than 120,000 public chains, plus five repertoires with anomalous nucleotide sharing, were excluded from co-occurrence clustering. TCRdb obtained this table from immuneACCESS and retained in-frame rearrangements with V and J assigned. These tables miss some clones; where compared with another copy, unresolved V genes account for less than half of the shortfall, and the remainder is unexplained. V, J and clone size are taken as reported in that table, and D and trimming were inferred from the DNA itself. In this sample the table shows around 87,000 clones, over 70% of which occur a single time. Clones ranked in the top ten supply 1% to 1.5% of the sample.

The data stem from a study of cytomegalovirus exposure and HLA in healthy donors (dated by TCRdb to 2016 to 2017). At the level of the whole study: An earlier analysis of more than 550 of the donors reported approximately 260 Gb of sequence data and 117 million unique TCR beta sequences obtained from about 180 million T cells. Approximately 330 gigabases of sequencing data and around 88 million unique TCR sequences made up an early release that covered several hundred HLA-typed donors. Among the roughly 410 genotyped donors, approximately 77% belonged to the genetic ancestry cluster associated with self-reported Caucasian donors. The study aimed to test whether signatures of past pathogen exposure could be identified by cataloging public T cell receptors. The study used immunosequencing to profile the T cell repertoires of hundreds of subjects and linked those repertoires to cytomegalovirus serostatus. A separate validation cohort of 90 to 150 different subjects was used in addition to the approximately 610-subject first cohort. To predict cytomegalovirus infection status, the study combined high-throughput TCR immunosequencing, statistical association of individual TCRs with disease status, and machine learning. In a later analysis, previously published TCR beta repertoires from hundreds of donors were re-analyzed and high-resolution HLA genotyping was added so that TCR occurrence patterns could be studied. The later analysis used no new phenotypic data to find candidate immune exposures, relying instead on TCR beta sequences and their occurrence across donors. In an earlier analysis of about 590 of the donors, high-throughput TCR beta sequencing was used to judge whether each TCR beta V gene segment behaved as functional or pseudogenic. Donor age, sex, ethnicity and CMV serostatus were collected together with the repertoire data. A later genetic analysis used genome-wide SNP genotypes for about 60% of the roughly 670 donors, treating that subset as a discovery cohort. Every discovery cohort repertoire had been produced on one sequencing platform. Both class I and class II loci were covered by HLA typing, at four-digit resolution. The number of donors typed differed by locus, with roughly 629-640 for A, B, C, DRB1 and DQB1, more than 500 for DQA1, 600 to 610 for DPA1, and 472 for DPB1. Because of strong linkage in the cohort, roughly five DR-DQ haplotypes were treated as single units for association and clustering. Across around 400 genotyped donors of the cohort, an average of roughly 230,000 unique TCR beta nucleotide sequences per donor were sequenced, and 15% to 20% of those sequences were non-productive. Study-wide findings and limitations: In vitro tests confirmed that a few of the cytomegalovirus-associated TCR beta chains recognize cytomegalovirus antigens. An earlier analysis of 587 of the donors showed that most TCR beta V segments appeared in productive rearrangements either about 87% or about 30% of the time, which broadly matched IMGT annotations. In a later analysis, several top co-occurrence clusters were reported to appear linked to parvovirus B19, influenza, CMV and Epstein-Barr virus. Compared with equally common non-associated chains, HLA-associated TCR beta chains in a later analysis were more clonally expanded and had lower generation probabilities. The study listed approximately 150 TCR beta chains as associated with cytomegalovirus. In a later analysis, some 18,000 TCR beta sequences were associated with specific HLA alleles at a false discovery rate of 0.05. In a later analysis, the rate of TCR association differed among HLA loci, with DRB1 alleles having the most associated TCRs and HLA-C alleles having the fewest. Because some donors lacked HLA typing at each locus, the association tests relied only on the typed subset. Sequencing depth was assumed to be roughly uniform across donors in the presence/absence analyses, though that assumption may not hold. Linkage disequilibrium might explain the correlated functional status among segregating V segments, but an unknown experimental factor could not be excluded. Immune exposure information for the cohort was limited to CMV serostatus. Because counts were too low, about 15 rarely observed V segments, including chromosome 9 orphons, were left out of the earlier analysis of 500 to 750 of the donors. A further reported finding was that TCR beta sequences accurately predicted the HLA-A and HLA-B alleles for most subjects in the first cohort. Most TCR sequences were seen in very few donors, while some public TCRs were found in many individuals. The 87-base-pair reads could not distinguish some IMGT-functional V segments, including TRBV6-2 and TRBV6-3, so those segments were excluded. In a later genetic analysis, fewer N-insertions in productive TCRs were reported among donors in an Asian-associated ancestry cluster than the roughly 700-donor mean. Most CMV-associated TCR beta chains appeared to be HLA-restricted in a later analysis, and the HLA associations seemed to be driven largely by CMV exposure. The classifier was reported to diagnose cytomegalovirus status with high specificity and sensitivity in both the original cohort and the validation cohort. According to the authors, the approach could potentially be generalized to other disease states and immunological phenotypes. When HLA alleles, especially DR and DQ, strongly co-occurred, TCR associations were difficult to assign to individual alleles. In a later genetic analysis, a missense DCLRE1C variant was associated with V-gene and J-gene trimming of TCR beta chains, and the association was replicated in an independent cohort. The cohort was sequenced for TCR beta chains only, and without alpha or paired-chain data the features that could be detected were limited. A group of highly shared sequence variants was considered likely to be a technical artifact of the sequencing pipeline.

The cohort comprised fewer than 750 healthy bone marrow donors. All cohort members were sampled while nominally healthy, although unrecorded immune exposures were likely present. The donor was CMV seropositive and was included in the group of some 290 seropositive cohort members. Every donor gave a peripheral blood sample, and the peripheral blood mononuclear cells from that sample were used for TCR beta sequencing. The Qiagen DNeasy Blood Extraction Kit was used to extract genomic DNA from the blood cell samples. In the germline V gene, CDR1 corresponds to MDHEN and CDR2 to SYDVKM. Deletion took 4 bases off V and 7 bases off J, with a span of 16 bases between the germline ends. The CDR3 contains 14 residues, cysteine and phenylalanine counted. Of all the DNA, just the CDR3 is kept, 42 bases in frame from base 1.

The sample taken for sequencing was PBMCs. The clonotype was recovered from a girl aged 2-9 years in good health and CMV-seropositive. The chain uses TRBV28 and TRBJ1-1; TRBD1 could be the D gene, as 6 bases match. The CDR3 protein: CASSYIDRRGEAFF. The sequenced DNA: TGTGCCAGCAGTTACATCGACAGGCGAGGTGAAGCTTTCTTT.